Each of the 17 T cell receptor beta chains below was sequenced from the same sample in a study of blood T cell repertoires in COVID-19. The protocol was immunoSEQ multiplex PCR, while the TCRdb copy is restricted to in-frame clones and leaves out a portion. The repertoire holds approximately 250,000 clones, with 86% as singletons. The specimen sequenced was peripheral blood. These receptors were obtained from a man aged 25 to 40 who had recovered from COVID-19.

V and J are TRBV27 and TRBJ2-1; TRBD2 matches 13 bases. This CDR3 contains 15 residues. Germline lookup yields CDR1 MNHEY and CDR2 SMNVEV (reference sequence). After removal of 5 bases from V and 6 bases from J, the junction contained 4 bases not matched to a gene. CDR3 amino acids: CASSLGLAGVNEQFF. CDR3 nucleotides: TGTGCCAGCAGTCTCGGACTAGCGGGGGTCAATGAGCAGTTCTTC.

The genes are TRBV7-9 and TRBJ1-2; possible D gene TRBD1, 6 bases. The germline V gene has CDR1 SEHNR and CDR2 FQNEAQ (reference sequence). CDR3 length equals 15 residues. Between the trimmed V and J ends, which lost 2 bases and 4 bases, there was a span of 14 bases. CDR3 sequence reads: CASSLPVTGVYGYTF. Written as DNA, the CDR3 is TGTGCCAGCAGCTTACCGGTGACAGGAGTCTATGGCTACACCTTC.

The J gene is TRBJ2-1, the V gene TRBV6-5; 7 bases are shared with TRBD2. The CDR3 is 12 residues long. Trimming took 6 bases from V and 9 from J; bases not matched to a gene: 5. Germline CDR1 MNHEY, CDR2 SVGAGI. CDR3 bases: TGTGCCAGCAGCCGGACTAGGGCTGAGCAGTTCTTC. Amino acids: CASSRTRAEQFF.

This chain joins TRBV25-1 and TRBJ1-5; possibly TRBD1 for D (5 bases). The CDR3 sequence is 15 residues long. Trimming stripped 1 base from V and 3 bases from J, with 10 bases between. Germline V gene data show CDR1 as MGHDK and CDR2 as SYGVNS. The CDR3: CASSEWGDSNQPQHF. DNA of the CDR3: TGTGCCAGCAGTGAATGGGGGGATTCCAATCAGCCCCAGCATTTT.

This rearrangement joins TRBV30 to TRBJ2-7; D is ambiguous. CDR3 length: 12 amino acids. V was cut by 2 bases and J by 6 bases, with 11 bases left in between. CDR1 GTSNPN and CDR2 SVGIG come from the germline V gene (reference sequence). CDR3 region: CAWSPRVGEQYF. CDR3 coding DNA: TGTGCCTGGAGTCCTCGGGTGGGCGAGCAGTACTTC.

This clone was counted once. CDR3 nucleotides: TGTGCCAGCAGTGAAGACGGGGTCAACACTGAAGCTTTCTTT. Translation gives CASSEDGVNTEAFF. The V call is TRBV6-1, the J call TRBJ1-1; the D is unclear. Per germline, CDR1 MNHNS and CDR2 SASEGT. This CDR3 region has 14 residues. The V gene lost 1 base and the J gene lost 2 bases, with 8 bases spanning the gap.

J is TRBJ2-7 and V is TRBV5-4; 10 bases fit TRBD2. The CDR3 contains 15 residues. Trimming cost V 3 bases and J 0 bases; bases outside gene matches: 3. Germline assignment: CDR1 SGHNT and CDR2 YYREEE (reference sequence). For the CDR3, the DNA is TGTGCCAGCAGCTCCGGGACTAGCGTCTCCTACGAGCAGTACTTC. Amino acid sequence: CASSSGTSVSYEQYF.

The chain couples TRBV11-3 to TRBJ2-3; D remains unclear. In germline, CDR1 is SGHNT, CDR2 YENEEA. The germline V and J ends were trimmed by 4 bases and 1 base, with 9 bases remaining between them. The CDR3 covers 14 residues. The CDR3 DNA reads TGTGCCAGCAGCTCTTTAGAAGGCACAGATACGCAGTATTTT. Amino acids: CASSSLEGTDTQYF.

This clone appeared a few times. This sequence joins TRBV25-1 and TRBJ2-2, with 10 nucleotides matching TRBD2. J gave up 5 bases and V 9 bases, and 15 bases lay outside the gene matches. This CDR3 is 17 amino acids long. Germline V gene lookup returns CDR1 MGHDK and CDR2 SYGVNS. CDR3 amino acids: CASKTLGLAGETGELFF. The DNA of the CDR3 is TGTGCCAGTAAAACGTTGGGGCTAGCGGGGGAGACCGGGGAGCTGTTTTTT.

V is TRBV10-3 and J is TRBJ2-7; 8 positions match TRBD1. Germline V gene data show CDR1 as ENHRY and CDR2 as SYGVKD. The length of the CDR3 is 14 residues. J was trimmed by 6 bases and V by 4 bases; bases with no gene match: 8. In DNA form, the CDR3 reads TGTGCCATCAGTGGGGGTACAGGGGGTCTCGAGCAGTACTTC. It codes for CAISGGTGGLEQYF.

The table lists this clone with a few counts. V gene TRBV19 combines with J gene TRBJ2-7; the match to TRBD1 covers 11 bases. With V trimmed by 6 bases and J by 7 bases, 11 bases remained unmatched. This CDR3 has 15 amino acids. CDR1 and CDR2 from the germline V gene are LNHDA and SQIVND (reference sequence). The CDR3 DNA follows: TGTGCCAGTAGCCTTACCGGGACAGGGGGAGGGGAGCAGTACTTC. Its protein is CASSLTGTGGGEQYF.

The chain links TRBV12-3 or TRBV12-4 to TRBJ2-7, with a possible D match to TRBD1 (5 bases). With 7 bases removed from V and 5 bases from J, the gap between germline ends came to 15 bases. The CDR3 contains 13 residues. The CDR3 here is CASTLTRVDEQYF. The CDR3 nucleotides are TGTGCCAGCACCCTAACCAGGGTGGACGAGCAGTACTTC.

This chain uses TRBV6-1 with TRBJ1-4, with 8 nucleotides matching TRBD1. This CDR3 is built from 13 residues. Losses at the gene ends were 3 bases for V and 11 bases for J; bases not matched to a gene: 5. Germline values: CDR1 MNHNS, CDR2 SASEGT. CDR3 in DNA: TGTGCCAGCAGTGAGGACAGGGACGGGAAACTGTTTTTT. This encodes CASSEDRDGKLFF.

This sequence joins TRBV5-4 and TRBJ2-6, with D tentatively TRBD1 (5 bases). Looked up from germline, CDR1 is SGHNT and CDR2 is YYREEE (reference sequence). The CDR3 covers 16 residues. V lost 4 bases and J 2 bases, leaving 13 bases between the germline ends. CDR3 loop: CASSRRAGTGANVLTF. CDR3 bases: TGTGCCAGCAGCCGTAGGGCAGGGACTGGGGCCAACGTCCTGACTTTC.

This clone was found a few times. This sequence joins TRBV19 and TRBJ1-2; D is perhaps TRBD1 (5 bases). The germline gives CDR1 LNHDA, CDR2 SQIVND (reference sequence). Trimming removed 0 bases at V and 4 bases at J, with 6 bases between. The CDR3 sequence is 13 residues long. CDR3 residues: CASSIDGAYGYTF. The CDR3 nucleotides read TGTGCCAGTAGTATAGATGGGGCCTATGGCTACACCTTC.

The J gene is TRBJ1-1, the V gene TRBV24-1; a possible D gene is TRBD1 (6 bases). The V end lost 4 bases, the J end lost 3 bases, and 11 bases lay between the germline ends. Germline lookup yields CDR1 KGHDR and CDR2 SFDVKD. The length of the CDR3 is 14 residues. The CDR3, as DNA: TGTGCCACCAGTGAATCAGGGGTGTACACTGAAGCTTTCTTT. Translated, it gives CATSESGVYTEAFF.

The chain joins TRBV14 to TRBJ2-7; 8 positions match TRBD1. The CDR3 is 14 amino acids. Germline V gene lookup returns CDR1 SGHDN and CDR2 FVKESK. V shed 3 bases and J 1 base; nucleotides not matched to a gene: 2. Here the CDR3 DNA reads TGTGCCAGCAGCCACACAGGGGGTTCCTACGAGCAGTACTTC. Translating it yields CASSHTGGSYEQYF.